This entry lists 12 T cell receptor beta chains sequenced from one sample in a study of cytomegalovirus exposure and HLA in healthy donors. Primers: 60 Vbeta forward and 13 Jbeta reverse. TCRdb's copy holds only in-frame clones and misses some; the assay was immunoSEQ multiplex PCR. The sample contains about 130,000 clones, approximately 82% of which appear only once. The sample comprised PBMCs. The receptors shown here come from a boy younger than 10 in good health and CMV-seronegative.

This clone was detected only once. The chain recombines TRBV5-6 with TRBJ2-7; D is possibly TRBD1 (6 bases). The V end lost 4 bases, the J end lost 6 bases, and 23 bases lay between the germline ends. From germline, CDR1 is SGHDT and CDR2 YYEEEE. The CDR3 contains 16 residues. CDR3: CASSLIGAGDPPEQYV. CDR3 bases: TGTGCCAGCAGCCTCATTGGGGCAGGGGACCCTCCCGAGCAGTACGTC.

The rearrangement links TRBV4-3 to TRBJ2-7; 7 bases match TRBD2. CDR3 size: 14 residues. Germline CDR1 and CDR2: LGHNA and YSLEER. V gave up 0 bases and J gave up 4 bases; unmatched junction bases: 3. The CDR3 sequence is CASSQDLRGYEQYV. CDR3 in DNA: TGCGCCAGCAGCCAAGATTTGCGGGGGTACGAGCAGTACGTC.

The chain employs TRBV30 and TRBJ1-2, with D maybe TRBD1 (6 bases). Germline assignment: CDR1 GTSNPN and CDR2 SVGIG (reference sequence). CDR3 length equals 13 residues. Trimming removed 0 bases at V and 3 bases at J, with 8 bases between. The CDR3 DNA reads as TGTGCCTGGAGTGTACAGGGTGACTATGGCTACACCTTC. This codes for CAWSVQGDYGYTF.

The chain carries TRBV6-1 and TRBJ1-1, with D perhaps matching TRBD1 (5 bases). The CDR3 is 14 residues long. Germline CDR1 and CDR2: MNHNS and SASEGT. The V gene lost 5 bases and the J gene lost 1 base, with 11 bases spanning the gap. The CDR3 nucleotides are TGTGCCAGCAGTTCTGGCGACAGGAACACTGAAGCTTTCTTT. Its protein is CASSSGDRNTEAFF.

V usage is TRBV21-1 and J usage is TRBJ1-5; the D call in the table, TRBD1, was not verified against the DNA. TRBV21-1 is designated a pseudogene. The CDR3 is 14 amino acids. The CDR3 is CASRTGRDNQPQHF. CDR3 DNA: TGTGCCAGCAGGACAGGAAGAGACAATCAGCCCCAGCATTTT.

This chain joins TRBV30 and TRBJ1-2; 8 bases fit TRBD1. Germline trimming cut 2 bases from V and 13 bases from J; bases unmatched to any gene: 6. Germline-derived CDR1 and CDR2 are GTSNPN and SVGIG (reference sequence). This CDR3 region has 11 residues. In nucleotides, the CDR3 is TGTGCCTGGAGTAGGACAGGGACAACCACCTTC. This codes for CAWSRTGTTTF. Full variable domain (missing parts from reference TRBV30 and TRBJ1-2): SQTIHQWPATLVQPVGSPLSLECTVEGTSNPNLYWYRQAAGRGLQLLFYSVGIGQISSEVPQNLSASRPQDRQFILSSKKLLLSDSGFYLCAWSRTGTTTFGSGTRLTVV.

There are a few counts of this clone. The chain recombines TRBV27 with TRBJ1-1; D is possibly TRBD1 (5 bases). This CDR3 has 13 amino acids. Germline assignment: CDR1 MNHEY and CDR2 SMNVEV (reference sequence). V lost 0 bases to trimming and J lost 10 bases, with 12 bases between them. This CDR3 is CASSLSDKARAFF. Written as DNA, the CDR3 is TGTGCCAGCAGTTTATCGGACAAGGCGAGAGCTTTCTTT.

Worth noting for this clone: One junction end disagrees with the germline gene, perhaps due to a read error. The V gene is TRBV14, the J gene TRBJ2-3; 9 bases align to TRBD1. The V gene's germline CDR1 is SGHDN and CDR2 FVKESK. The CDR3 has 18 residues. CDR3: CASSQGWTGEKVADAQYF. CDR3 DNA: TGTGCCAGCAGCCAAGGCTGGACAGGGGAGAAGGTAGCAGATGCGCAGTATTTT.

The genes are TRBV6-5 and TRBJ1-6; D remains ambiguous. This CDR3 region has 14 residues. The V end was cut by 5 bases, the J end by 3 bases, with 8 bases between. Germline CDR1 is MNHEY and CDR2 is SVGAGI. CDR3 nucleotides: TGTGCCAGCAGTCGGAGCGGCTATAATTCACCCCTCCACTTT. Translated, it gives CASSRSGYNSPLHF.

This chain connects TRBV19 to TRBJ1-6; 9 positions match TRBD1. CDR3 size: 14 residues. J lost 5 bases, V lost 7 bases, and 3 bases had no gene match. CDR1 and CDR2 (germline): LNHDA, SQIVND (reference sequence). CDR3: CASTGTGNNSPLHF. In DNA form, the CDR3 reads TGTGCCAGTACCGGGACAGGGAATAATTCACCCCTCCACTTT.

V and J are TRBV7-3 and TRBJ2-5, with TRBD1 matching 9 bases. The DNA matches TRBJ2-7 better at its end, which makes the J call doubtful. This CDR3 region has 15 residues. CDR1 is SGHTA and CDR2 is FQGTGA in the germline V gene. As DNA, the CDR3 is TGTGCCAGCAGCACCAACAGGGGGCCCCCGGACGAGCAGTACTTC. It yields the protein CASSTNRGPPDEQYF.

CDR3: CASSPTSGPSYEQYV. CDR3 nucleotides: TGTGCCAGCAGCCCCACTAGCGGGCCTTCCTACGAGCAGTACGTC. The V gene is TRBV7-6, the J gene TRBJ2-7; 9 bases align to TRBD2. The length of the CDR3 is 15 residues. Germline loops: CDR1 SGHVS, CDR2 FNYEAQ. With 5 bases clipped from V and 1 base from J, the junction kept 6 bases outside the gene matches.